A single sample gave rise to the 11 T cell receptor beta chains below, sequenced in a study of T cells in Graves' hyperthyroidism and ophthalmopathy. It was RNA transcripts that yielded the amplified TCR beta CDR3 regions. A first-round RT-PCR of the TCR CDR3 used the HTBI primer set. TCRdb re-derived calls from the multiplex PCR reads in MiXCR, one entry per CDR3 protein. The sample lists a few hundred thousand distinct CDR3 sequences, around 20% occurring once. Sequencing was carried out using blood. Receptors were obtained from a man younger than 35 with Graves' hyperthyroidism.

This clonotype was counted a few times. The chain carries TRBV7-9 and TRBJ2-7; 8 positions agree with TRBD2. Trimming removed 8 bases from V and 0 bases from J; junction bases left unmatched: 3. Germline values: CDR1 SEHNR, CDR2 FQNEAQ (reference sequence). The CDR3 length is 13 residues. This CDR3 reads CASAAGGSYEQYF. The CDR3 coding sequence is TGTGCCAGCGCTGCGGGGGGCTCCTACGAGCAGTACTTC. Together with reference TRBV7-9 and TRBJ2-7, the CDR3 gives the full variable domain: DTGVSQNPRHKITKRGQNVTFRCDPISEHNRLYWYRQTLGQGPEFLTYFQNEAQLEKSRLLSDRFSAERPKGSFSTLEIQRTEQGDSAMYLCASAAGGSYEQYFGPGTRLTVT.

On this clonotype: A much larger clone lies one base from this, so it may be a read error. V usage is TRBV12-3 or TRBV12-4 and J usage is TRBJ2-7, with 8 bases identical to TRBD1. With 6 bases clipped from V and 3 bases from J, the junction kept 7 bases outside the gene matches. The CDR3 spans 14 residues. CDR3 in amino acids: CASSQEGQGYEQYV. Here the CDR3 DNA reads TGTGCCAGCAGCCAAGAAGGACAGGGCTACGAGCAGTACGTC.

This clonotype was observed at least ten times. The J gene is TRBJ1-5, the V gene TRBV28; a possible D gene is TRBD1 (5 bases). CDR1 is MDHEN and CDR2 is SYDVKM in the germline V gene. CDR3 length: 13 amino acids. The CDR3 DNA reads as TGTGGGGGGTCGCCCGGGGGCAATCAGCCCCAGCATTTT. Translating gives CGGSPGGNQPQHF. Based on the CDR3 plus reference TRBV28 and TRBJ1-5, the full variable domain is DVKVTQSSRYLVKRTGEKVFLECVQDMDHENMFWYRQDPGLGLRLIYFSYDVKMKEKGDIPEGYSVSREKKERFSLILESASTNQTSMYLCGGSPGGNQPQHFGDGTRLSIL.

This clonotype has just a few counts. The rearrangement joins TRBV27 to TRBJ2-5, with 8 bases that match TRBD2. The germline V gene has CDR1 MNHEY and CDR2 SMNVEV (reference sequence). The length of the CDR3 is 14 residues. V was clipped by 5 bases and J by 4 bases; unmatched bases: 6. The CDR3: CASSPGLASETQYF. The DNA of the CDR3 is TGTGCCAGCAGTCCCGGACTAGCCTCAGAGACCCAGTACTTC.

This clonotype was observed many times. The rearrangement links TRBV20-1 to TRBJ1-1, with no clear D. The CDR3 contains 13 residues. The germline V gene has CDR1 DFQATT and CDR2 SNEGSKA (reference sequence). Between the trimmed V and J ends, which lost 6 bases and 2 bases, there was a span of 13 bases. Written as DNA, the CDR3 is TGCAGTGCCCCGGCTAGGAGTAACACTGAAGCTTTCTTT. Translation: CSAPARSNTEAFF.

This clonotype was detected many times. V is TRBV6-1 and J is TRBJ2-4; 9 nucleotides align to TRBD1. Germline values: CDR1 MNHNS, CDR2 SASEGT. CDR3 length: 18 amino acids. The ends lost 4 bases at V and 2 bases at J; junction bases unmatched: 12. The CDR3 sequence: CASSGQVEQGAPKNIQYF. Written as DNA, the CDR3 is TGTGCCAGCAGTGGGCAGGTGGAACAGGGGGCACCCAAAAACATTCAGTACTTC.

The chain links TRBV20-1 to TRBJ2-7, with 12 bases that match TRBD2. The CDR3 covers 18 residues. CDR1 is DFQATT and CDR2 is SNEGSKA in the germline V gene (reference sequence). With 3 bases clipped from V and 0 bases from J, the junction kept 12 bases outside the gene matches. The CDR3 loop is CSASGGLAGPSSSYEQYF. The CDR3 bases are TGCAGTGCTAGTGGGGGACTAGCGGGTCCCTCAAGCTCCTACGAGCAGTACTTC.

The table lists this clonotype with many counts. The rearrangement links TRBV19 to TRBJ1-1; D perhaps matches TRBD1 (6 bases). This CDR3 is built from 12 residues. V lost 9 bases and J 11 bases, leaving 19 bases between the germline ends. From germline, CDR1 is LNHDA and CDR2 SQIVND (reference sequence). CDR3 residues: CASRKGGLEAFF. In nucleotides, the CDR3 is TGTGCCAGCCGTAAAGGGGGGCTTGAGGCTTTCTTT.

This clonotype was observed at least ten times. The J gene is TRBJ1-3, the V gene TRBV7-9; no clear D. CDR1 and CDR2 (germline): SEHNR, FQNEAQ (reference sequence). This CDR3 contains 15 residues. Trimming removed 2 bases at V and 0 bases at J, with 8 bases between. DNA of the CDR3: TGTGCCAGCAGCTTAAGGCGCGACTCTGGAAACACCATATATTTT. Translation: CASSLRRDSGNTIYF.

This clonotype was counted many times. J is TRBJ1-1 and V is TRBV28; D is possibly TRBD1 (6 bases). CDR1 is MDHEN and CDR2 is SYDVKM in the germline V gene. V was cut by 5 bases and J by 0 bases, with 16 bases left in between. The CDR3 is 16 residues long. The CDR3 protein is CASSPWERGLNTEAFF. CDR3 coding DNA: TGTGCCAGCAGTCCCTGGGAGAGGGGGTTGAACACTGAAGCTTTCTTT.

V is TRBV28 and J is TRBJ1-2, with D uncertain. CDR1 is MDHEN and CDR2 is SYDVKM in the germline V gene. The CDR3 consists of 13 residues. V lost 8 bases, J lost 0 bases, and 10 bases lay in between. CDR3 region: CASGYTPNYGYTF. For the CDR3, the DNA is TGTGCCAGCGGCTATACACCTAACTATGGCTACACCTTC.